These 2 T cell receptor beta chains originate from one sample sequenced in a study of T cells in Graves' hyperthyroidism and ophthalmopathy. Template material for amplifying TCR beta CDR3 regions consisted of RNA transcripts. TCR CDR3 regions were first amplified by RT-PCR with HTBI primers. Using its own MiXCR run on the multiplex PCR reads, TCRdb lists one record per CDR3 protein. The data hold over 650,000 distinct CDR3 sequences, with about 15% observed a single time. Sequencing was carried out using blood. These receptors all stem from a young man with Graves' hyperthyroidism.

This clonotype occurred a few times. The rearrangement uses TRBV12-3 or TRBV12-4 and TRBJ2-3; 12 bases map to TRBD2. The CDR3 loop spans 19 amino acids. V shed 4 bases and J 5 bases; nucleotides not matched to a gene: 16. CDR3 region: CASSSTDRTSGIYGDTQYF. The CDR3 bases are TGTGCCAGCAGTTCAACGGACAGGACTAGCGGGATATATGGAGATACGCAGTATTTT.

This chain connects TRBV28 to TRBJ1-3, with 7 bases lining up with TRBD1. The germline V gene has CDR1 MDHEN and CDR2 SYDVKM. The CDR3 has 15 amino acids. Unmatched junction bases numbered 4, after V lost 3 bases and J lost 2 bases. The CDR3 nucleotides read TGTGCCAGCAGTTTCGACAGGGTAACTGGAAACACCATATATTTT. Protein sequence: CASSFDRVTGNTIYF.